The 4 T cell receptor beta chains below were found in one sample sequenced in a study of blood T cell dynamics during melanoma immunotherapy. Sequenced by immunoSEQ multiplex PCR; TCRdb stores in-frame clones only, minus some. Among more than 10,000 clones listed, about 81% were seen once. Time point in this sample: pre-treatment baseline. The source was blood, collected from a patient treated with checkpoint blockade. These receptors all come from a human donor with melanoma.

The genes are TRBV10-1 and TRBJ2-1; D is uncertain. The CDR3 length is 14 residues. Trimming cost V 5 bases and J 7 bases, with 15 bases left between them. From germline, CDR1 is WNHNN and CDR2 SYGVQD (reference sequence). This CDR3 is CASSSGFGRNEQFF. The CDR3 DNA sequence: TGCGCCAGCAGTTCGGGCTTTGGGCGGAATGAGCAGTTCTTC.

The V gene is TRBV7-2, the J gene TRBJ2-3; 10 bases match TRBD2. J gave up 0 bases and V 5 bases, and 2 bases lay outside the gene matches. This CDR3 is 15 amino acids long. Germline V gene lookup returns CDR1 SGHTA and CDR2 FQGNSA. CDR3: CASSPSGRSTDTQYF. CDR3 in DNA: TGTGCCAGCAGCCCTAGCGGGAGAAGCACAGATACGCAGTATTTT.

CDR3 in amino acids: CASSSMAGQETQYF. The CDR3 DNA reads as TGTGCCAGCAGTTCCATGGCGGGGCAAGAGACCCAGTACTTC. The chain uses TRBV28 and TRBJ2-5; D is possibly TRBD2 (6 bases). The CDR3 contains 14 residues. CDR1 is MDHEN and CDR2 is SYDVKM in the germline V gene. V was clipped by 4 bases and J by 2 bases, with 11 bases between them.

This chain connects TRBV5-1 to TRBJ2-5; the match to TRBD2 covers 12 bases. This CDR3 is built from 16 residues. Germline assignment: CDR1 SGHRS and CDR2 YFSETQ. The J segment lost 4 bases and the V segment lost 4 bases, leaving 8 bases of the junction unmatched. CDR3 coding DNA: TGCGCCAGCAGCCCGACTAGCGGGGGAATGGGAGAGACCCAGTACTTC. As protein: CASSPTSGGMGETQYF. Full variable domain (outside the CDR3, taken from reference TRBV5-1 and TRBJ2-5): KAGVTQTPRYLIKTRGQQVTLSCSPISGHRSVSWYQQTPGQGLQFLFEYFSETQRNKGNFPGRFSGRQFSNSRSEMNVSTLELGDSALYLCASSPTSGGMGETQYFGPGTRLLVL.